This T cell receptor beta chain appears in the sequencing data of a study of a mutant IDH1 vaccine in newly diagnosed glioma (dated by TCRdb to about 2021). Describing the broader study: Patients received eight vaccinations in weeks 1, 3, 5, 7, 11, 15, 19 and 23, corresponding to visits V03 through V10. Vaccination began 4-6 weeks after radiotherapy alone, or alongside temozolomide cycles in the chemotherapy-containing groups. Of the approximately 35 treated patients, approximately 60% were male and about 40% were female, and a mean age of roughly 40 years was recorded. Prior to enrollment, standard therapy consisting of radiotherapy alone, temozolomide alone, or radiochemotherapy with temozolomide had been administered to patients, with the combination being received by most patients. Peripheral blood samples were drawn at six visits, namely V03 (baseline), V05, V07, V10, V12 and V13. Longitudinal TCRB deep sequencing was done for some 26 treated patients, wherever samples were available for exploratory analyses.

In light of the paper, this sample's time point label describes: week 5, during vaccination. Each vaccine dose was 300 ug of a 20-mer mutant IDH1 peptide in Montanide, given subcutaneously with topical imiquimod. All donors had newly diagnosed IDH1-mutant astrocytomas of WHO grade 3 or 4 that showed loss of nuclear ATRX. The samples were drawn from NOA16, a multicentre, single-arm, open-label phase I trial in Germany that tested a mutant IDH1 peptide vaccine in humans for the first time. The DNeasy Blood and Tissue Kit was used to extract genomic DNA from EDTA blood for TCRB sequencing. Ends trimmed: V by 5 bases, J by 3 bases; bases unmatched to a gene: 5. Based on the germline V gene, the CDR1 and CDR2 sequences are SGHTA and FQGTGA. The CDR3 contains 15 residues, cysteine and phenylalanine counted. The sequence is cut down to CDR3 DNA, 45 bases in frame from base 1. The research as a whole found: PBMC samples for TCRB deep sequencing were selected based on availability. Across multiple MHC alleles, vaccine-induced immune responses were seen in 90% to 95% of patients. According to the authors, sample limitations meant that analyses of patient blood samples could not be reproduced. Pseudoprogression appeared unrelated to alterations in the top peripheral T cell clonotypes detected by TCRB sequencing.

About this clone itself: It lacks a known antigen. The input lacks base qualities; no much larger clone sits a single base away.

The library was built by means of the immunoSEQ multiplex PCR assay. Rearranged TCR beta chain sequences were amplified with the hsTCRB Kit following the manufacturer's protocol. An Illumina MiSeq was used to sequence the TCRB libraries. The study's processing was this. The proprietary platform of the kit vendor was used for demultiplexing, trimming and gene mapping. The source is immuneACCESS, and TCRdb retained only in-frame sequences with V and J called. Part of the clones is not carried over; for the studies checked, unresolved V genes explain less than half of this, and the remainder is unexplained. Clonal size and the V and J genes are those of that table, whereas D and trimming came from the DNA. For this sample there are tens of thousands of clones; roughly 88% appear just once. The ten largest clones add up to about 1.5% of the sample.

The clonotype was recovered from a man aged 35-49 years with glioma. This material consisted of PBMCs, taken from a glioma patient whose treatment included an IDH1 peptide vaccine. The chain couples TRBV7-3 to TRBJ2-5, and 11 junction bases match TRBD2. This receptor has the CDR3 CASSTLAGGEETQYF. At the DNA level, the sequence is TGTGCCAGCAGCACCCTAGCGGGAGGCGAAGAGACCCAGTACTTC.